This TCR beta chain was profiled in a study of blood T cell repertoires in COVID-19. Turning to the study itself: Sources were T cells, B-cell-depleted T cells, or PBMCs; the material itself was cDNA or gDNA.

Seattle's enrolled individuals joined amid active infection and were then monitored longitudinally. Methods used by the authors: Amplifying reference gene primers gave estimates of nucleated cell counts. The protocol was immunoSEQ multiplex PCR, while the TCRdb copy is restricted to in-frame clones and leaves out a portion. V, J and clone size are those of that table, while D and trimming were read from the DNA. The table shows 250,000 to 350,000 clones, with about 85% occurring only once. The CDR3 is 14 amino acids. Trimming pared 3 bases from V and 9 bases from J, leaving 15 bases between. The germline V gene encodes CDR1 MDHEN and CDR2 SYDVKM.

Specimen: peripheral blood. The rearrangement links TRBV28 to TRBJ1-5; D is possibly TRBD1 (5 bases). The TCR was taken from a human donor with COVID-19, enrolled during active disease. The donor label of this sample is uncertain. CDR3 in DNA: TGTGCCAGCAGTTTTTGGTCAGGGCAGGGGCCCCAGCATTTT. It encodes CASSFWSGQGPQHF.